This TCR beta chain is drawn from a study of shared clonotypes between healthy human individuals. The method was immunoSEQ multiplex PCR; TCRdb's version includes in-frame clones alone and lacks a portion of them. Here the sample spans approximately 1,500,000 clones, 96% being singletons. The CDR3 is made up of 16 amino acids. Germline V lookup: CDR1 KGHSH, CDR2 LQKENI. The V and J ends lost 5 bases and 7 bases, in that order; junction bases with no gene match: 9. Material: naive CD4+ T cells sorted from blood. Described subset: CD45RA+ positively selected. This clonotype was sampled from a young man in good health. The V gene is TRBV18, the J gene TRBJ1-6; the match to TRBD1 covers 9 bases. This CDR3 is CASSWGQGSTNSPLHF. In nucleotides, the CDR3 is TGTGCCAGCTCATGGGGACAGGGATCAACGAATTCACCCCTCCACTTT.